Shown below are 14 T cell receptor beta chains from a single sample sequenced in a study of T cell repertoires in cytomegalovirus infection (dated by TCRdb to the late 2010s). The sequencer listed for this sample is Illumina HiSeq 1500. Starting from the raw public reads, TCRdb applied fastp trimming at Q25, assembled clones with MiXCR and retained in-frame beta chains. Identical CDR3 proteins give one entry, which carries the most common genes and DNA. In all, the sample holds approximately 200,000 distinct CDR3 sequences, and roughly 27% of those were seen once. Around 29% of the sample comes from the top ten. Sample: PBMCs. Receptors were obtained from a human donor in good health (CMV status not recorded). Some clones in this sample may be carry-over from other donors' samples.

The CDR3 nucleotides read TGTGCCAGCAGCGGGTCGATTTTAAGACTAGGTGCACGAAACAATGAGCAGTTCTTC. Its protein is CASSGSILRLGARNNEQFF. The chain uses TRBV7-9 and TRBJ2-1; TRBD2 might be the D (6 bases). The germline CDR1 and CDR2 sequences are SEHNR and FQNEAQ (reference sequence). Trimming shortened V by 5 bases and J by 5 bases, and 28 bases separated the two germline ends. The CDR3 is 19 amino acids.

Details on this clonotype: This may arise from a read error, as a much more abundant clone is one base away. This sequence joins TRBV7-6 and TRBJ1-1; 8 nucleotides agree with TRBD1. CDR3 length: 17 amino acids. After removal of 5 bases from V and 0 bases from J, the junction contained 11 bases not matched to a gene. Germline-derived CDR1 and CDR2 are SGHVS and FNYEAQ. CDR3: CASSHGRTGRLNTEAFF. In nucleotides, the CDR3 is TGTGCCAGCAGCCACGGAAGGACAGGGAGATTGAACACTGAAGCTTTCTTT.

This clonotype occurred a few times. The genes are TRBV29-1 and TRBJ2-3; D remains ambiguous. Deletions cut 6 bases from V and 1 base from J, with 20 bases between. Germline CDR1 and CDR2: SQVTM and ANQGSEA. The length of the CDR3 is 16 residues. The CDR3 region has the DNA TGCAGCGTAGTTGAAAGTGCAGTCCTACGCACAGATACGCAGTATTTT. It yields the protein CSVVESAVLRTDTQYF.

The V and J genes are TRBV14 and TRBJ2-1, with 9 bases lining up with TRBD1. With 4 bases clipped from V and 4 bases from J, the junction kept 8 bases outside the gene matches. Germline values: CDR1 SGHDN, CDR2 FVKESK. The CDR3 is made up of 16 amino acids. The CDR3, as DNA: TGTGCCAGCAGCCGTAGGACAGGGGTTCGGTACAATGAGCAGTTCTTC. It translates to CASSRRTGVRYNEQFF.

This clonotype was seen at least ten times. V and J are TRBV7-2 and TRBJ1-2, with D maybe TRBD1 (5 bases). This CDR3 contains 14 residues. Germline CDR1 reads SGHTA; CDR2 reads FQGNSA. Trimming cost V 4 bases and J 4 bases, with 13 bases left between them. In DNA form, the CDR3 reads TGTGCCAGCAGCTCACCGGGCAGGGTCTATGGCTACACCTTC. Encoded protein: CASSSPGRVYGYTF.

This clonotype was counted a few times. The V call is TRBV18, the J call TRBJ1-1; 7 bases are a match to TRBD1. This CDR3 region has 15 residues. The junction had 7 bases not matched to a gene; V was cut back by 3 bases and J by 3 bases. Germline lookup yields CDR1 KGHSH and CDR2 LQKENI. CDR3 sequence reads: CASSPRGTPDTEAFF. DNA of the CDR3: TGTGCCAGCTCACCCAGGGGGACCCCTGACACTGAAGCTTTCTTT. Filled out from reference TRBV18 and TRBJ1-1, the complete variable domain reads NAGVMQNPRHLVRRRGQEARLRCSPMKGHSHVYWYRQLPEEGLKFMVYLQKENIIDESGMPKERFSAEFPKEGPSILRIQQVVRGDSAAYFCASSPRGTPDTEAFFGQGTRLTVV.

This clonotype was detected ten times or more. The CDR3 sequence is CASSFDPQETQYF. The CDR3 DNA reads TGTGCCAGCAGCTTTGACCCTCAAGAGACCCAGTACTTC. The chain has TRBV7-2 and TRBJ2-5, with no clear D. V gave up 3 bases and J gave up 2 bases, with 7 bases separating them. Germline V gene lookup returns CDR1 SGHTA and CDR2 FQGNSA. The CDR3 spans 13 residues.

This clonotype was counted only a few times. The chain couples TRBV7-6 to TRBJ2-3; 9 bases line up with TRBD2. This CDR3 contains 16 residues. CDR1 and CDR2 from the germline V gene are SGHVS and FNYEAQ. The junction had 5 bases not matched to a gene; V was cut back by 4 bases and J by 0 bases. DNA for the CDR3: TGTGCCAGCAGCTCTATAGCGGGGGAGAGCACAGATACGCAGTATTTT. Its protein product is CASSSIAGESTDTQYF. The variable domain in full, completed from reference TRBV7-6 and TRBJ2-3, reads GAGVSQSPRYKVTKRGQDVALRCDPISGHVSLYWYRQALGQGPEFLTYFNYEAQQDKSGLPNDRFSAERPEGSISTLTIQRTEQRDSAMYRCASSSIAGESTDTQYFGPGTRLTVL.

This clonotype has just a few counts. This chain's CDR3 is CAIKESSNQPQHF. The DNA of the CDR3 is TGTGCCATCAAGGAGAGCTCCAATCAGCCCCAGCATTTT. V is TRBV10-3 and J is TRBJ1-5; no reliable D call. Germline loops: CDR1 ENHRY, CDR2 SYGVKD. The germline V and J ends were trimmed by 7 bases and 3 bases, with 10 bases remaining between them. This CDR3 is built from 13 residues.

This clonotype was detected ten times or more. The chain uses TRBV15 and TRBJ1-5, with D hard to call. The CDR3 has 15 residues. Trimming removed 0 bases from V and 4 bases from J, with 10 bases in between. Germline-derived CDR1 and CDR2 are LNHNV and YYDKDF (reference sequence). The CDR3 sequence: CATSRDLEQNQPQHF. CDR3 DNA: TGTGCCACCAGCAGAGATCTTGAACAAAATCAGCCCCAGCATTTT. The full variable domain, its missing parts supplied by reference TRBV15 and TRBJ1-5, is DAMVIQNPRYQVTQFGKPVTLSCSQTLNHNVMYWYQQKSSQAPKLLFHYYDKDFNNEADTPDNFQSRRPNTSFCFLDIRSPGLGDTAMYLCATSRDLEQNQPQHFGDGTRLSIL.

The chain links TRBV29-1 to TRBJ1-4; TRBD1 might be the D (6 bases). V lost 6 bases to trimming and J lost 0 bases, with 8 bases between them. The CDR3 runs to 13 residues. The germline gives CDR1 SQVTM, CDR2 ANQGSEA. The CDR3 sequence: CSVKGATNEKLFF. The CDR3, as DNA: TGCAGCGTGAAGGGGGCAACTAATGAAAAACTGTTTTTT.

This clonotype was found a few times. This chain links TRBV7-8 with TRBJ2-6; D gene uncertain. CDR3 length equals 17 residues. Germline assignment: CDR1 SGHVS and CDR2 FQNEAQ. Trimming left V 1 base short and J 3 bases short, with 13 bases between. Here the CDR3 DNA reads TGTGCCAGCAGCTTAGATGGGGTCTTAGGTGGGGCCAACGTCCTGACTTTC. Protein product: CASSLDGVLGGANVLTF.

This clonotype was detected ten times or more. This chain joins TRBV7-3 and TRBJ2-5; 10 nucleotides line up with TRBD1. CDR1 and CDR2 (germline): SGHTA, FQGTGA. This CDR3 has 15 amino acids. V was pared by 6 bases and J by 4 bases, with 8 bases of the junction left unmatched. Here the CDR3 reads CASSTGTGVGETQYF. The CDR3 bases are TGTGCCAGCAGTACCGGGACAGGGGTGGGAGAGACCCAGTACTTC.

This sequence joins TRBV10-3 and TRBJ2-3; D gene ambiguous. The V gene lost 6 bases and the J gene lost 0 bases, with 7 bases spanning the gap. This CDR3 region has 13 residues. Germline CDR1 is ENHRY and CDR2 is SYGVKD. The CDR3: CAISPDSTDTQYF. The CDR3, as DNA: TGTGCCATCAGCCCAGACAGCACAGATACGCAGTATTTT.